This TCR beta chain was sequenced during a study of cytomegalovirus exposure and HLA in healthy donors. A multiplex PCR was run with 60 Vbeta primers and 13 Jbeta primers. The method was immunoSEQ multiplex PCR; TCRdb's version includes in-frame clones alone and lacks a portion of them. The sample holds approximately 89,000 clones, 62% seen once. What was sequenced was PBMCs. The receptor comes from a woman aged 25-40 years in good health and CMV-seropositive.

The CDR3 DNA is TGTGCCAGCAGCTTAGGACTAGCGGGGAGCACAGATACGCAGTATTTT. Protein sequence: CASSLGLAGSTDTQYF. The chain links TRBV13 to TRBJ2-3; 10 bases line up with TRBD2. Germline CDR1 PRHDT, CDR2 FYEKMQ (reference sequence). CDR3 length: 16 residues. Trimming at V came to 0 bases and at J to 0 bases, leaving 0 bases not matched to a gene.